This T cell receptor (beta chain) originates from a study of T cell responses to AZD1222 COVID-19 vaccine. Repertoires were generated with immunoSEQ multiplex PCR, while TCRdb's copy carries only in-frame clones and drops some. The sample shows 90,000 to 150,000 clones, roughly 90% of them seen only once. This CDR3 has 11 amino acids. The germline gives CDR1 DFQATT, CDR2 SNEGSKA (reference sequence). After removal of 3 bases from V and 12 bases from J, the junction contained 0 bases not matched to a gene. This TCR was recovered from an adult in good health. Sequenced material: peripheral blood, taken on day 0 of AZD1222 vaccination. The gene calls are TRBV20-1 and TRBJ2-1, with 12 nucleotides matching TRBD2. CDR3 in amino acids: CSARGLAGQFF. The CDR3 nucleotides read TGCAGTGCTAGGGGACTAGCGGGGCAGTTCTTC.